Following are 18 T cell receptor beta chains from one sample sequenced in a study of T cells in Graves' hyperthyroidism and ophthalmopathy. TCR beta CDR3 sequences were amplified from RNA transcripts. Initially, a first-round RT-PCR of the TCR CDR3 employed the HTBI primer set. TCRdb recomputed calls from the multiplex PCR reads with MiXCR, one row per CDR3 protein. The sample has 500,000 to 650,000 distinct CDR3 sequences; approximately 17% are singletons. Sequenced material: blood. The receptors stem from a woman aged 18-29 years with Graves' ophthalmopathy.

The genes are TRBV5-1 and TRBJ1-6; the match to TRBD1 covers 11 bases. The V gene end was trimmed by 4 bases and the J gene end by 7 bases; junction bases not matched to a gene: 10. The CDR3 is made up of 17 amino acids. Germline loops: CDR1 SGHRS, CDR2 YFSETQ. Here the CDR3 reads CASSLDTGTGGNSPLHF. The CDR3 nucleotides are TGCGCCAGCAGCCTCGACACCGGGACAGGGGGAAATTCACCCCTCCACTTT.

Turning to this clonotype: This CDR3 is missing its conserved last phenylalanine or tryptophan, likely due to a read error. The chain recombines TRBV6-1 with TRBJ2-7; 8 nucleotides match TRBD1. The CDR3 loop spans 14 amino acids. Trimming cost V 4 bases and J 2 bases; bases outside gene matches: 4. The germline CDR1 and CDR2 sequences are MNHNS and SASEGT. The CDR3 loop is CASSADRGPYEQYL. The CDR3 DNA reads TGTGCCAGCAGTGCTGACAGGGGTCCCTACGAGCAGTACCTC.

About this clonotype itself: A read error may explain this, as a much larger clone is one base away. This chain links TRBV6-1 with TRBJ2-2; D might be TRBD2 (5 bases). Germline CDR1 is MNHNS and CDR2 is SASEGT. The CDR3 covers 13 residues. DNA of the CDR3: TGTGCCACCGACCAGGTGAACACCGGGGAGCTGCTTTTT. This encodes CATDQVNTGELLF.

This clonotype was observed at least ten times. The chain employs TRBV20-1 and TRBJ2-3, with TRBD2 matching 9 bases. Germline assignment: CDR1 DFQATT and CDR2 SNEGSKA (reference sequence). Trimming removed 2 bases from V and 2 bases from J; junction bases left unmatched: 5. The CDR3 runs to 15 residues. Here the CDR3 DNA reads TGCAGTGCTAGAATGCCTAGCGGGGACACAGATACGCAGTATTTT. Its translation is CSARMPSGDTDTQYF.

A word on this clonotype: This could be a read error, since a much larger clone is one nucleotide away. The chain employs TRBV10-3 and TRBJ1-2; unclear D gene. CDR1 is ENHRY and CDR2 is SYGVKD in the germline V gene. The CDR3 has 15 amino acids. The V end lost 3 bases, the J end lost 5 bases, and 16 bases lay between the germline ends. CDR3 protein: CAISDLVNLGYGYTF. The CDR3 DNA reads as TGTGCCATCAGTGACCTTGTGAACCTCGGATATGGCTACACCTTC.

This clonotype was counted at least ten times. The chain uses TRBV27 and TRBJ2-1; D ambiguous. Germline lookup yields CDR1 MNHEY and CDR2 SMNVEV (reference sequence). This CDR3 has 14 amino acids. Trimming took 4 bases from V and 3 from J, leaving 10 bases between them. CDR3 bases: TGTGCCAGCAGTTACCCAGGTGACTACAATGAGCAGTTCTTC. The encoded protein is CASSYPGDYNEQFF.

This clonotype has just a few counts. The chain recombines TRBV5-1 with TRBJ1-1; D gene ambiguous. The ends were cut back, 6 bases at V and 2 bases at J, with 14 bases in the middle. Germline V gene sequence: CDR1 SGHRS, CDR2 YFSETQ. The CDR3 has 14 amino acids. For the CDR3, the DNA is TGCGCCAGCACGGAAGGTCGGGATAACACTGAAGCTTTCTTT. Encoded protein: CASTEGRDNTEAFF.

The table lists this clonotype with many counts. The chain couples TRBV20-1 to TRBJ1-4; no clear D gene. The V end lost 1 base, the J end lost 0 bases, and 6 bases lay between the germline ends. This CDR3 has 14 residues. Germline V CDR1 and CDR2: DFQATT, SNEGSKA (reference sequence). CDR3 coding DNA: TGCAGTGCTAGAGTGGGTGCAACTAATGAAAAACTGTTTTTT. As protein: CSARVGATNEKLFF.

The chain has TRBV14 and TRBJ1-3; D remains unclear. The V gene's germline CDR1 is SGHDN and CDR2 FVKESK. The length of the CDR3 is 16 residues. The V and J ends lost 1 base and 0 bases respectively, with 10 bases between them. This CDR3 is CASSQAMVFSGNTIYF. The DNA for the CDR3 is TGTGCCAGCAGCCAAGCAATGGTCTTCTCTGGAAACACCATATATTTT.

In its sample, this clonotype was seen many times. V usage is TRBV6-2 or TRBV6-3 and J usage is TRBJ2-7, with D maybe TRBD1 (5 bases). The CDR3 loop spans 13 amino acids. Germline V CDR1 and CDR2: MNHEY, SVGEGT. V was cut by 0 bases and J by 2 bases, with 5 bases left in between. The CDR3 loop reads CASSYSDTYEQYF. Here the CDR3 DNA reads TGTGCCAGCAGTTACTCGGACACCTACGAGCAGTACTTC.

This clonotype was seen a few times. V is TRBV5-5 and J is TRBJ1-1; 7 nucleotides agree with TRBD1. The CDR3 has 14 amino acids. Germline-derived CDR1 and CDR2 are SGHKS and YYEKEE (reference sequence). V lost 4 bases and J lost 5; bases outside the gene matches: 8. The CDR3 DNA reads TGTGCCAGCAGCATAGGGGGCGTTGAAACTGAAGCTTTCTTT. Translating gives CASSIGGVETEAFF.

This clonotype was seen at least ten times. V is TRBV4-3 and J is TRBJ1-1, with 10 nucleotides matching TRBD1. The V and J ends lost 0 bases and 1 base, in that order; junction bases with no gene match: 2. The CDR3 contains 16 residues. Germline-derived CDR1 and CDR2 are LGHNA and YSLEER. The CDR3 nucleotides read TGCGCCAGCAGCCAAGAGTGGGACAGGGGGAACACTGAAGCTTTCTTT. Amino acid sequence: CASSQEWDRGNTEAFF.

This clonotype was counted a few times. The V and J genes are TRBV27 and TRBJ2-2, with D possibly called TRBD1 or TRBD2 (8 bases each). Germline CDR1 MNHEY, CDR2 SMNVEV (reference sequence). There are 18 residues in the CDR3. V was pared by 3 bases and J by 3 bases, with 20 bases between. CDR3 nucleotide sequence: TGTGCCAGCAGTTTTTATCCGGGGGGGACAGGAGACACCGGGGAGCTGTTTTTT. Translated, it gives CASSFYPGGTGDTGELFF.

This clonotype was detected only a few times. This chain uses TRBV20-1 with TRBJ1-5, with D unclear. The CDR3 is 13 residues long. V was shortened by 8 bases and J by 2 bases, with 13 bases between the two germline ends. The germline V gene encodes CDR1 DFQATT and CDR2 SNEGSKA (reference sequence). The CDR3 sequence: CSSGGKGNQPQHF. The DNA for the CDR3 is TGCAGTAGCGGAGGGAAGGGCAATCAGCCCCAGCATTTT.

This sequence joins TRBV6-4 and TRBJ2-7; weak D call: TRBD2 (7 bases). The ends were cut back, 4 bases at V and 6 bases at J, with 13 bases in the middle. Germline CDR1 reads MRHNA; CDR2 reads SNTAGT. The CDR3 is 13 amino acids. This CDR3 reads CASSAEGGGEQYF. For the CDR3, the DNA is TGTGCCAGCAGTGCCGAAGGGGGGGGCGAGCAGTACTTC.

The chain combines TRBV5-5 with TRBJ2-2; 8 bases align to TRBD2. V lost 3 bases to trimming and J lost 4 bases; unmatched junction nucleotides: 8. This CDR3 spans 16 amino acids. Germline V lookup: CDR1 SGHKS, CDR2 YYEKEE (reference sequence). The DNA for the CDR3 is TGTGCCAGCAGCTCAGTAGCGGGGCGATCCACCGGGGAGCTGTTTTTT. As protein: CASSSVAGRSTGELFF.

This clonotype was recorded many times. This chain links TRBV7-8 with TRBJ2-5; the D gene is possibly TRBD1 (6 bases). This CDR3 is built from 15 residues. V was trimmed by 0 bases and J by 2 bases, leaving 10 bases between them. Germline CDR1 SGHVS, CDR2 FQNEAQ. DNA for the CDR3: TGTGCCAGCAGCTTAGCCTCCAGGGGTCAAGAGACCCAGTACTTC. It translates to CASSLASRGQETQYF.

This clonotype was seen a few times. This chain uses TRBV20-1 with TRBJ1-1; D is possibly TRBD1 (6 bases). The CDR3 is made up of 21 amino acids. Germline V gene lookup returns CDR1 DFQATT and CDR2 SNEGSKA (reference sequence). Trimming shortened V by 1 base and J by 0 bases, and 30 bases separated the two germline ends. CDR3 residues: CSARAGGGGGGGAIMNTEAFF. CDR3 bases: TGCAGTGCTAGAGCGGGGGGGGGGGGGGGGGGGGGCGCGATAATGAACACTGAAGCTTTCTTT.